The 25 T cell receptor beta chains reported below all come from one sample, sequenced in a study of monozygotic twins with cystic fibrosis. Libraries were prepared by immunoSEQ multiplex PCR; TCRdb keeps only in-frame clonotypes and omits some of them. In the table there are 4,000 to 5,500 clones, approximately 96% of which are singletons. The specimen was blood. These receptors all stem from a boy aged 2 to 10 with cystic fibrosis.

The chain carries TRBV6-5 and TRBJ1-3; D call uncertain. CDR3 length equals 15 residues. Deletions cut 6 bases from V and 0 bases from J, with 12 bases between. Germline CDR1 MNHEY, CDR2 SVGAGI. CDR3 bases: TGTGCCAGCAGCGACCAAATTGACTCTGGAAACACCATATATTTT. The encoded protein is CASSDQIDSGNTIYF.

V and J are TRBV4-1 and TRBJ1-6; maybe TRBD1 (6 bases). V lost 3 bases to trimming and J lost 5 bases, with 14 bases between them. CDR3 size: 16 residues. The germline V gene has CDR1 MGHRA and CDR2 YSYEKL. The CDR3 loop is CASSQHRAFHNSPLHF. CDR3 coding DNA: TGCGCCAGCAGCCAGCACAGGGCGTTTCATAATTCACCCCTCCACTTT.

This clone showed up just once. V and J are TRBV5-5 and TRBJ2-2; 7 nucleotides agree with TRBD2. The ends lost 2 bases at V and 6 bases at J; junction bases unmatched: 7. The CDR3 covers 15 residues. In germline, CDR1 is SGHKS, CDR2 YYEKEE (reference sequence). In DNA, the CDR3 is TGTGCCAGCAGCTTTCTACTAGCGTTGCCCGGGGAGCTGTTTTTT. It translates to CASSFLLALPGELFF.

This rearrangement joins TRBV19 to TRBJ2-7, with 13 bases matching TRBD2. J was trimmed by 4 bases and V by 3 bases; bases with no gene match: 0. Per the germline V gene, CDR1 is LNHDA and CDR2 is SQIVND (reference sequence). The CDR3 length is 14 residues. CDR3: CASSMTSGGYEQYF. Written as DNA, the CDR3 is TGTGCCAGTAGTATGACTAGCGGGGGGTACGAGCAGTACTTC.

The chain links TRBV7-8 to TRBJ2-1; 8 positions match TRBD1. The CDR3 totals 17 residues. Germline V CDR1 and CDR2: SGHVS, FQNEAQ. Germline trimming cut 1 base from V and 7 bases from J; bases unmatched to any gene: 12. CDR3 sequence: CASSLGGAGQVWNEQFF. For the CDR3, the DNA is TGTGCCAGCAGCTTAGGAGGGGCGGGACAGGTATGGAATGAGCAGTTCTTC.

V is TRBV5-1 and J is TRBJ1-5, with 10 bases aligning to TRBD1. J lost 3 bases, V lost 4 bases, and 4 bases had no gene match. CDR1 SGHRS and CDR2 YFSETQ come from the germline V gene. The CDR3 is 15 amino acids. The CDR3 sequence is CASSQGQGLNQPQHF. The CDR3 bases are TGCGCCAGCAGCCAGGGACAGGGGCTCAATCAGCCCCAGCATTTT.

This sequence joins TRBV5-1 and TRBJ2-3; D possibly corresponds to TRBD2 (6 bases). From germline, CDR1 is SGHRS and CDR2 YFSETQ. The germline V and J ends were trimmed by 7 bases and 2 bases, with 14 bases remaining between them. The CDR3 covers 14 residues. The CDR3 reads CASGPPGVTDTQYF. The CDR3 DNA sequence: TGCGCCAGCGGACCCCCGGGGGTCACAGATACGCAGTATTTT.

The gene calls are TRBV6-1 and TRBJ2-5; 9 bases match TRBD2. The CDR3 has 14 residues. V dropped 4 bases and J dropped 3; count of bases not matched to a gene: 3. From germline, CDR1 is MNHNS and CDR2 SASEGT. The CDR3 loop is CASSASGGKETQYF. CDR3 nucleotide sequence: TGTGCCAGCAGTGCCAGCGGGGGGAAAGAGACCCAGTACTTC.

The chain joins TRBV6-5 to TRBJ1-1; D not certain. Per germline, CDR1 MNHEY and CDR2 SVGAGI. Deletions cut 4 bases from V and 4 bases from J, with 10 bases between. The CDR3 has 13 amino acids. The CDR3 nucleotides read TGTGCCAGCAGTTCGCCCGCCAGCACTGAAGCTTTCTTT. This gives the protein CASSSPASTEAFF.

V and J are TRBV4-1 and TRBJ1-4, with unresolved D. From germline, CDR1 is MGHRA and CDR2 YSYEKL. This CDR3 is 14 amino acids long. The V end lost 6 bases, the J end lost 4 bases, and 12 bases lay between the germline ends. In DNA form, the CDR3 reads TGCGCCAGCAGGGGGATTGGGCTTAATGAAAAACTGTTTTTT. Translated: CASRGIGLNEKLFF.

This chain joins TRBV9 and TRBJ2-7; 9 positions match TRBD1. The V and J ends lost 0 bases and 4 bases, in that order; junction bases with no gene match: 5. Germline V CDR1 and CDR2: SGDLS, YYNGEE. This CDR3 region has 15 residues. The CDR3 protein is CASSVGTGEEYEQYF. In DNA form, the CDR3 reads TGTGCCAGCAGCGTAGGGACAGGGGAAGAATACGAGCAGTACTTC.

The genes are TRBV7-6 and TRBJ2-5, with D uncertain. Per germline, CDR1 SGHVS and CDR2 FNYEAQ. The V gene lost 1 base and the J gene lost 1 base, with 7 bases spanning the gap. The CDR3 runs 14 residues. The CDR3 coding sequence is TGTGCCAGCAGCTTAGGGGTAGTCCAAGAGACCCAGTACTTC. This gives the protein CASSLGVVQETQYF.

CDR3 sequence: CASSLIRTGGFGYTF. The CDR3 region has the DNA TGTGCCAGCAGCCTTATACGGACAGGGGGGTTTGGCTACACCTTC. The gene calls are TRBV5-8 and TRBJ1-2, with TRBD1 matching over 10 bases. The CDR3 sequence is 15 residues long. Germline lookup yields CDR1 SGHTS and CDR2 YDEGEE. After removal of 4 bases from V and 7 bases from J, the junction contained 10 bases not matched to a gene.

This chain connects TRBV30 to TRBJ1-6, with 11 bases matching TRBD1. This CDR3 region has 13 residues. Germline V gives CDR1 GTSNPN, CDR2 SVGIG (reference sequence). CDR3 sequence reads: CACFPGQGVPLHF. DNA for the CDR3: TGTGCTTGCTTTCCGGGACAGGGGGTACCCCTCCACTTT. Full variable domain (missing parts from reference TRBV30 and TRBJ1-6): SQTIHQWPATLVQPVGSPLSLECTVEGTSNPNLYWYRQAAGRGLQLLFYSVGIGQISSEVPQNLSASRPQDRQFILSSKKLLLSDSGFYLCACFPGQGVPLHFGNGTRLTVT.

This clone occurred a few times. The gene calls are TRBV14 and TRBJ1-2; no clear D. Germline V gives CDR1 SGHDN, CDR2 FVKESK. The V end was cut by 1 base, the J end by 3 bases, with 6 bases between. The CDR3 consists of 13 residues. The CDR3 protein is CASSQGLDYGYTF. The CDR3 coding sequence is TGTGCCAGCAGCCAAGGACTAGACTATGGCTACACCTTC.

The CDR3 region is CASRIRQGNQPQHF. The CDR3 DNA is TGTGCCAGCCGGATAAGACAGGGAAATCAGCCCCAGCATTTT. V usage is TRBV6-5 and J usage is TRBJ1-5; 7 bases fit TRBD1. Unmatched junction bases numbered 8, after V lost 8 bases and J lost 4 bases. Germline assignment: CDR1 MNHEY and CDR2 SVGAGI. This CDR3 comprises 14 residues.

The chain combines TRBV10-3 with TRBJ2-1; 16 nucleotides agree with TRBD2. This CDR3 is built from 15 residues. CDR1 and CDR2 from the germline V gene are ENHRY and SYGVKD. J lost 2 bases, V lost 10 bases, and 2 bases had no gene match. Written as DNA, the CDR3 is TGTGCCACCGGGACTAGCGGGGGGGCCTACAATGAGCAGTTCTTC. Amino acids: CATGTSGGAYNEQFF.

The V and J genes are TRBV7-8 and TRBJ1-6; the D is unclear. CDR1 is SGHVS, CDR2 FQNEAQ, per germline. This CDR3 has 15 amino acids. Trimming took off 5 bases at V and 6 bases at J, with 14 bases between the two ends. This chain's CDR3 is CASSPRAVPNSPLHF. In DNA, the CDR3 is TGTGCCAGCAGCCCACGCGCCGTTCCTAATTCACCCCTCCACTTT.

In this sample, this clone turned up once. The chain combines TRBV21-1 with TRBJ1-4; the tabulated D call, TRBD1, remains unverified against the DNA. TRBV21-1 is reported as a pseudogene. CDR3 length: 18 residues. CDR3 loop: CASSKGQPPGATNEKLFF. The CDR3, as DNA: TGTGCCAGCAGTAAAGGACAGCCGCCAGGGGCAACTAATGAAAAACTGTTTTTT.

The chain joins TRBV4-1 to TRBJ1-5; 10 bases fit TRBD1. This CDR3 is built from 15 residues. Trimming at V came to 3 bases and at J to 4 bases, leaving 3 bases not matched to a gene. CDR1 and CDR2 from the germline V gene are MGHRA and YSYEKL. Here the CDR3 reads CASSQGTGANQPQHF. CDR3 in DNA: TGCGCCAGCAGCCAGGGGACAGGGGCGAATCAGCCCCAGCATTTT.

The rearrangement links TRBV6-6 to TRBJ1-3; D gene unclear. The V end was cut by 0 bases, the J end by 2 bases, with 11 bases between. This CDR3 comprises 16 residues. The germline V gene has CDR1 MNHNY and CDR2 SVGAGI (reference sequence). For the CDR3, the DNA is TGTGCCAGCAGTTACTCTCAGGCTCTACCTGGAAACACCATATATTTT. Translated: CASSYSQALPGNTIYF.

The chain combines TRBV7-3 with TRBJ2-2; the D gene is possibly TRBD1 (5 bases). The V and J ends lost 1 base and 5 bases respectively, with 8 bases between them. This CDR3 has 14 residues. Looked up from germline, CDR1 is SGHTA and CDR2 is FQGTGA. This CDR3 reads CASSLRGRTGELFF. CDR3 DNA: TGTGCCAGCAGCTTAAGGGGCAGGACCGGGGAGCTGTTTTTT.

This clone has just one count. The chain uses TRBV30 and TRBJ1-5, with a weak D call TRBD1 (6 bases). The CDR3 has 14 amino acids. The ends were cut back, 4 bases at V and 5 bases at J, with 15 bases in the middle. CDR1 is GTSNPN, CDR2 SVGIG, per germline (reference sequence). The CDR3 reads CAWMDSTTDQPQHF. Here the CDR3 DNA reads TGTGCCTGGATGGACAGTACCACGGATCAGCCCCAGCATTTT.

The rearrangement links TRBV27 to TRBJ1-2; 12 bases align to TRBD1. This CDR3 spans 16 amino acids. J lost 4 bases, V lost 4 bases, and 7 bases had no gene match. Germline V lookup: CDR1 MNHEY, CDR2 SMNVEV (reference sequence). The CDR3 bases are TGTGCCAGCAGTTCTAGGGCGGGACAGGGGGCCTATGGCTACACCTTC. It yields the protein CASSSRAGQGAYGYTF.

V is TRBV10-3 and J is TRBJ1-3, with TRBD1 matching over 7 bases. The CDR3 loop spans 20 amino acids. Germline CDR1 reads ENHRY; CDR2 reads SYGVKD. After removal of 2 bases from V and 2 bases from J, the junction contained 18 bases not matched to a gene. The CDR3 loop is CAISESPRGQVGATGNTIYF. CDR3 nucleotide sequence: TGTGCCATCAGTGAGAGCCCCCGTGGACAGGTTGGCGCGACTGGAAACACCATATATTTT.